Detailed here is one T cell receptor (beta chain). From RNA transcripts, TCR beta CDR3 regions were amplified. Using the HTBI primer set, a first-round RT-PCR was run on the TCR CDR3. TCRdb reprocessed the multiplex PCR reads via MiXCR and lists one record per CDR3 protein. Among roughly 700,000 distinct CDR3 sequences listed, just over 35% were seen once. Deletions cut 3 bases from V and 10 bases from J, with 15 bases between. CDR3 length equals 13 residues. Looked up from germline, CDR1 is ENHRY and CDR2 is SYGVKD. These data originate in a study of T cells in Graves' hyperthyroidism and ophthalmopathy.

The sequence was obtained from a woman between 40 and 55 years old with Graves' hyperthyroidism. Material for sequencing was blood. The J gene is TRBJ2-5, the V gene TRBV10-3; no reliable D call. The CDR3 spells CAISDGTQERQYF. The CDR3 DNA follows: TGTGCCATCAGTGATGGTACCCAAGAGCGCCAGTACTTC.